The entry that follows covers one T cell receptor beta chain sequence. This entry belongs to a study of cytomegalovirus exposure and HLA in healthy donors. CDR3 length: 18 amino acids. The germline V gene has CDR1 LGHNA and CDR2 YSLEER. V lost 2 bases and J lost 4; bases outside the gene matches: 10. The PCR was carried out with 60 Vbeta primers and 13 Jbeta primers. Only in-frame clones appear in the TCRdb table, and some are missing; sequencing was by immunoSEQ multiplex PCR. Of around 19,000 clones in the sample, 84% are singletons; the top ten hold 20% to 25%. This donor's CMV serostatus went unrecorded.

The receptor's source is a human donor in good health. The specimen was PBMCs. The V gene is TRBV4-3, the J gene TRBJ2-1, with 11 bases identical to TRBD1. The CDR3 DNA sequence: TGCGCCAGCAGCCAATCGCCGTCAGGACAGGGGGCTTACAATGAGCAGTTCTTC. This encodes CASSQSPSGQGAYNEQFF.